The 20 T cell receptor beta chains listed next were all sequenced from one sample in a study of T cell changes during pregnancy in multiple sclerosis. Profiled with immunoSEQ multiplex PCR; TCRdb holds only in-frame clones, not every one. Of around 36,000 clones listed, 91% were seen once; the top ten hold more than 7%. The source was CD8+ T cells from peripheral blood mononuclear cells, collected before pregnancy. These receptors came from a female donor with multiple sclerosis, enrolled in a pregnancy study.

V is TRBV7-9 and J is TRBJ2-5; D possibly corresponds to TRBD2 (7 bases). CDR1 and CDR2 (germline): SEHNR, FQNEAQ (reference sequence). The CDR3 spans 17 residues. The V end lost 5 bases, the J end lost 4 bases, and 23 bases lay between the germline ends. The CDR3 DNA follows: TGTGCCAGCAGCGAAGGGGGGGTGTCGGGCGACAGAGAGACCCAGTACTTC. It specifies CASSEGGVSGDRETQYF.

The chain couples TRBV11-2 to TRBJ1-3; no firm D call. This CDR3 region has 12 residues. Germline V gives CDR1 SGHAT, CDR2 FQNNGV. Trimming shortened V by 1 base and J by 8 bases, and 6 bases separated the two germline ends. The CDR3 DNA reads as TGTGCCAGCAGCTTAGTGGCCGACACCATATATTTT. Encoded protein: CASSLVADTIYF.

The rearrangement links TRBV5-1 to TRBJ2-5; 9 positions agree with TRBD2. Per germline, CDR1 SGHRS and CDR2 YFSETQ. Trimming took 1 base from V and 2 from J; bases not matched to a gene: 9. This CDR3 is 17 amino acids long. As DNA, the CDR3 is TGCGCCAGCAGCTTGAAACCCCTAGCGGGACCTCAAGAGACCCAGTACTTC. Residues: CASSLKPLAGPQETQYF.

The rearrangement links TRBV5-6 to TRBJ2-7; TRBD1 agrees at 12 bases. This CDR3 has 16 amino acids. Germline CDR1 is SGHDT and CDR2 is YYEEEE. The ends lost 0 bases at V and 6 bases at J; junction bases unmatched: 7. The CDR3 region is CASSLAKGTGGAEQYF. CDR3 sequence (DNA): TGTGCCAGCAGCTTGGCCAAAGGGACAGGGGGCGCCGAGCAGTACTTC.

This clone was picked up one time. This chain connects TRBV30 to TRBJ1-3; the D is unclear. The CDR3 spans 14 residues. CDR1 is GTSNPN, CDR2 SVGIG, per germline (reference sequence). Trimming cost V 0 bases and J 11 bases, with 17 bases left between them. DNA of the CDR3: TGTGCCTGGAGTGTGGGCTTGACGGGGAGCCCCATATATTTT. Amino acids: CAWSVGLTGSPIYF.

The chain links TRBV14 to TRBJ2-7, with TRBD1 matching over 9 bases. The CDR3 contains 14 residues. Germline loops: CDR1 SGHDN, CDR2 FVKESK. Losses at the gene ends were 4 bases for V and 7 bases for J; bases not matched to a gene: 8. CDR3 protein: CASSLRDRVWEQYF. The CDR3, as DNA: TGTGCCAGCAGCCTCCGGGACAGGGTGTGGGAGCAGTACTTC.

This clone was counted only a few times. V gene TRBV13 combines with J gene TRBJ1-2, with D hard to call. V was trimmed by 0 bases and J by 4 bases, leaving 9 bases between them. Germline values: CDR1 PRHDT, CDR2 FYEKMQ (reference sequence). The CDR3 consists of 14 residues. CDR3 DNA: TGTGCCAGCAGCTTAGGTAGCGGAGGCTATGGCTACACCTTC. Its translation is CASSLGSGGYGYTF.

J is TRBJ2-1 and V is TRBV6-7, with no clear D. TRBV6-7 qualifies as an ORF whose function is uncertain. CDR3 length equals 14 residues. V was shortened by 4 bases and J by 5 bases, with 12 bases between the two germline ends. CDR3 DNA sequence: TGTGCCAGCAGTTGCTTGGAGTGGCACAATGAGCAGTTCTTC. Residues: CASSCLEWHNEQFF.

The chain has TRBV5-6 and TRBJ2-1; the match to TRBD2 covers 9 bases. V trimming: 4 bases; J trimming: 5 bases; junction bases outside the gene matches: 4. Germline V CDR1 and CDR2: SGHDT, YYEEEE. The CDR3 runs to 14 residues. For the CDR3, the DNA is TGTGCCAGCAGCCCGGGACTAGCACACAATGAGCAGTTCTTC. Its translation: CASSPGLAHNEQFF.

The genes are TRBV6-1 and TRBJ1-2, with a weak D call TRBD1 (5 bases). The germline CDR1 and CDR2 sequences are MNHNS and SASEGT. V shed 2 bases and J shed 3 bases, with 13 bases lying between them. The CDR3 has 15 residues. CDR3 region: CASSELGQADYGYTF. The CDR3 DNA reads as TGTGCCAGCAGTGAATTGGGGCAGGCGGACTATGGCTACACCTTC.

This clone has a single count. This sequence joins TRBV9 and TRBJ2-2; 8 bases match TRBD2. The V and J ends lost 4 bases and 4 bases, in that order; junction bases with no gene match: 6. The CDR3 covers 15 residues. Germline V gene sequence: CDR1 SGDLS, CDR2 YYNGEE. The CDR3 sequence: CASSRSGVFTGELFF. The CDR3 DNA follows: TGTGCCAGCAGCCGTAGCGGGGTCTTCACCGGGGAGCTGTTTTTT.

V is TRBV6-6 and J is TRBJ2-1, with 7 bases matching TRBD1. The CDR3 has 11 residues. J gave up 8 bases and V 6 bases, and 1 base lay outside the gene matches. The germline V gene encodes CDR1 MNHNY and CDR2 SVGAGI (reference sequence). Here the CDR3 reads CASSDRDEQFF. The CDR3 DNA follows: TGTGCCAGCAGCGACAGGGATGAGCAGTTCTTC.

This clone was recorded only once. The V call is TRBV4-1, the J call TRBJ2-7, with TRBD1 matching 8 bases. Germline CDR1 is MGHRA and CDR2 is YSYEKL. Losses at the gene ends were 3 bases for V and 2 bases for J; bases not matched to a gene: 6. This CDR3 has 15 amino acids. This CDR3 reads CASSQTTGQAYEQYF. The CDR3 DNA is TGCGCCAGCAGCCAGACTACGGGACAGGCCTACGAGCAGTACTTC.

The chain joins TRBV5-6 to TRBJ2-1; D not resolved. Trimming removed 2 bases from V and 4 bases from J, with 7 bases in between. Germline loops: CDR1 SGHDT, CDR2 YYEEEE. This CDR3 comprises 13 residues. CDR3 sequence (DNA): TGTGCCAGCAGCTTCACAAAGTACAATGAGCAGTTCTTC. It codes for CASSFTKYNEQFF.

The rearrangement joins TRBV7-9 to TRBJ2-1; 13 bases agree with TRBD2. The ends lost 4 bases at V and 7 bases at J; junction bases unmatched: 7. Germline CDR1 and CDR2: SEHNR and FQNEAQ (reference sequence). The CDR3 totals 16 residues. Here the CDR3 reads CASSYGLAGVRNEQFF. CDR3 nucleotides: TGTGCCAGCAGCTACGGACTAGCGGGAGTCAGGAATGAGCAGTTCTTC.

This clone is a singleton in its sample. The chain couples TRBV30 to TRBJ2-1; 10 nucleotides align to TRBD2. The V and J ends lost 1 base and 4 bases, in that order; junction bases with no gene match: 4. There are 15 residues in the CDR3. Germline values: CDR1 GTSNPN, CDR2 SVGIG (reference sequence). The CDR3 region is CAWSGIAGGYNEQFF. For the CDR3, the DNA is TGTGCCTGGAGTGGGATAGCGGGAGGTTACAATGAGCAGTTCTTC. The full variable domain, completed using reference TRBV30 and TRBJ2-1, is SQTIHQWPATLVQPVGSPLSLECTVEGTSNPNLYWYRQAAGRGLQLLFYSVGIGQISSEVPQNLSASRPQDRQFILSSKKLLLSDSGFYLCAWSGIAGGYNEQFFGPGTRLTVL.

This sequence joins TRBV7-3 and TRBJ2-1; 10 positions match TRBD2. Trimming took 4 bases from V and 2 from J; bases not matched to a gene: 11. The CDR3 runs to 18 residues. Germline V gene sequence: CDR1 SGHTA, CDR2 FQGTGA. CDR3 region: CASSSISGSGRAYNEQFF. The CDR3 DNA reads TGTGCCAGCAGCTCAATATCAGGAAGCGGGAGGGCCTACAATGAGCAGTTCTTC.

The J gene is TRBJ1-2, the V gene TRBV15, with D unclear. The germline V gene encodes CDR1 LNHNV and CDR2 YYDKDF (reference sequence). This CDR3 region has 15 residues. Trimming took 2 bases from V and 7 from J, leaving 17 bases between them. As DNA, the CDR3 is TGTGCCACCAGCAGACCCGACGGCGAGGGTAGTGGCTACACCTTC. It encodes CATSRPDGEGSGYTF.

This clone was picked up one time. V is TRBV27 and J is TRBJ2-3, with a weak D call TRBD1 (5 bases). Germline CDR1 reads MNHEY; CDR2 reads SMNVEV (reference sequence). The V and J ends lost 6 bases and 3 bases respectively, with 13 bases between them. The CDR3 loop spans 14 amino acids. For the CDR3, the DNA is TGTGCCAGCAGCATACAGGTACCAACAGATACGCAGTATTTT. Protein product: CASSIQVPTDTQYF.

The rearrangement links TRBV28 to TRBJ2-7; 12 bases are shared with TRBD2. With V trimmed by 2 bases and J by 3 bases, 5 bases remained unmatched. CDR1 MDHEN and CDR2 SYDVKM come from the germline V gene. This CDR3 comprises 16 residues. The chain's CDR3 is CASSLKTSGRSYEQYF. Here the CDR3 DNA reads TGTGCCAGCAGTTTAAAGACTAGCGGGAGAAGCTACGAGCAGTACTTC.